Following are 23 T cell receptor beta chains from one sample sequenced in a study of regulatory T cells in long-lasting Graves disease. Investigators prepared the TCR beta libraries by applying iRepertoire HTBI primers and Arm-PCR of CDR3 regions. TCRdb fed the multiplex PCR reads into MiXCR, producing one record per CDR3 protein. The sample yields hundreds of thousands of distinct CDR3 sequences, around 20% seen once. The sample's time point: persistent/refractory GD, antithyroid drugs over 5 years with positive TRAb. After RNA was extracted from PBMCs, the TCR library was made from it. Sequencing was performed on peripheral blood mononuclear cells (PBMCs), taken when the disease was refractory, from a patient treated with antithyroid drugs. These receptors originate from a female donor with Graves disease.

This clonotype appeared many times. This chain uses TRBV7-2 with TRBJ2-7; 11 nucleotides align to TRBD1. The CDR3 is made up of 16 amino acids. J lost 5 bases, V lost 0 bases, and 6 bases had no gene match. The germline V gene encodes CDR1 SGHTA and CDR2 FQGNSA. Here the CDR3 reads CASSLAGTGGPHEQYF. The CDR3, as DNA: TGTGCCAGCAGCTTAGCCGGGACAGGGGGACCCCACGAGCAGTACTTC. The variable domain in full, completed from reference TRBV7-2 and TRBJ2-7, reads GAGVSQSPSNKVTEKGKDVELRCDPISGHTALYWYRQSLGQGLEFLIYFQGNSAPDKSGLPSDRFSAERTGGSVSTLTIQRTQQEDSAVYLCASSLAGTGGPHEQYFGPGTRLTVT.

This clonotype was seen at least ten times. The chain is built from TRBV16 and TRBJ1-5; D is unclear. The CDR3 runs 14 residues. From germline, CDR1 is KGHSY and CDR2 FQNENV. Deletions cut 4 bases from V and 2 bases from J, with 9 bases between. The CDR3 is CASSPTLGNQPQHF. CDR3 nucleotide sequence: TGTGCCAGCAGCCCCACACTGGGCAATCAGCCCCAGCATTTT.

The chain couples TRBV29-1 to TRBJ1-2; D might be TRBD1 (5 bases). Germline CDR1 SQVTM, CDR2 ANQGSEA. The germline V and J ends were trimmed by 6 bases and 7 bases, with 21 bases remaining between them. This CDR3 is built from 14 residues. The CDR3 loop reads CSVARTGVGFGYTF. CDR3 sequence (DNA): TGCAGCGTCGCGCGTACGGGGGTAGGTTTTGGCTACACCTTC.

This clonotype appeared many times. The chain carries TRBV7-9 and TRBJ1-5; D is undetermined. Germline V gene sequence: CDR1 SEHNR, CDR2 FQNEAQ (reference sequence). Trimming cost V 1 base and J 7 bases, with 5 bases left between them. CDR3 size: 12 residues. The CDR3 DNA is TGTGCCAGCAGCTTAGGTGAACAGCCCCAGCATTTT. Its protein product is CASSLGEQPQHF.

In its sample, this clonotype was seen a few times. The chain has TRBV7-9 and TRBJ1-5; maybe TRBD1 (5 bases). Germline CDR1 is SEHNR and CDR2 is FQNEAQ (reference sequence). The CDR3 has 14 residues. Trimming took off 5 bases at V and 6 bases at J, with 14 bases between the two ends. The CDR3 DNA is TGTGCCAGCAGCGGTGATGGGGCTTTTCAGCCCCAGCATTTT. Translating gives CASSGDGAFQPQHF.

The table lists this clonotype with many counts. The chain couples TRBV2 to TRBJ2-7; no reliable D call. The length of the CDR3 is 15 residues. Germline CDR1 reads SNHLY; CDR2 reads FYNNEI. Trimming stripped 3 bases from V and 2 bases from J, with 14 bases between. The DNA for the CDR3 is TGTGCCAGCAGTGAGGGAAACGCGCGACCCTACGAGCAGTACTTC. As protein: CASSEGNARPYEQYF.

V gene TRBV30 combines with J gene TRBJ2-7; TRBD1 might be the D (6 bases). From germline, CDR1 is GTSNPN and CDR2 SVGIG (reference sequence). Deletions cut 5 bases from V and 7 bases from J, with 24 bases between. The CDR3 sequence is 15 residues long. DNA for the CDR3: TGTGCCTGGGAAACCGGGACACAGTCTGCACAAGAGCAGTACTTC. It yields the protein CAWETGTQSAQEQYF.

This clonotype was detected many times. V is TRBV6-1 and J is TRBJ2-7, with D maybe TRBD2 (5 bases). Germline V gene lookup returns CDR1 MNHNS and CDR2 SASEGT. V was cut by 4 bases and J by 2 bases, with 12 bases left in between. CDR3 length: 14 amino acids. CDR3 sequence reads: CASSGELGPYEQYF. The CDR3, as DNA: TGTGCCAGCAGTGGGGAACTAGGCCCCTACGAGCAGTACTTC.

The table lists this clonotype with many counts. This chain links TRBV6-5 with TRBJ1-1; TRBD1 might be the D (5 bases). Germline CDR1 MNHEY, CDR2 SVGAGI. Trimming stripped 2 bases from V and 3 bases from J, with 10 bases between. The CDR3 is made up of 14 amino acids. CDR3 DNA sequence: TGTGCCAGCAGTTACGGCCAGGGTCACACTGAAGCTTTCTTT. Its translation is CASSYGQGHTEAFF.

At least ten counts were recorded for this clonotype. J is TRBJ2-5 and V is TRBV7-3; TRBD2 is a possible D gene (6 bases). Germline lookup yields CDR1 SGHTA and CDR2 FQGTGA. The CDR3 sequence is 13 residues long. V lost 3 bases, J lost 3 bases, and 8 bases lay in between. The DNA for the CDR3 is TGTGCCAGCAGCTTCGGACTAAAAGAGACCCAGTACTTC. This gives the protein CASSFGLKETQYF.

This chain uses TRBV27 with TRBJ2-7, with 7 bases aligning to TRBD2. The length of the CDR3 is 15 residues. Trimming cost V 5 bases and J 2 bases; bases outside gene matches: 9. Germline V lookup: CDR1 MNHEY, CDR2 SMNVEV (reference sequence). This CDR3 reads CASSKSGGRAYEQYF. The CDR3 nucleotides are TGTGCCAGCAGTAAAAGTGGTGGGAGGGCCTACGAGCAGTACTTC.

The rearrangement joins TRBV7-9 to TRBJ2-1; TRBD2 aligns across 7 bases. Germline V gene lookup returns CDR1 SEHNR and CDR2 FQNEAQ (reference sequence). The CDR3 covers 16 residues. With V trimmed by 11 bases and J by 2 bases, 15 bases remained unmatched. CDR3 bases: TGTGCCCCCCCCCAAGCGGGAAATGGCACCTACAATGAGCAGTTCTTC. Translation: CAPPQAGNGTYNEQFF.

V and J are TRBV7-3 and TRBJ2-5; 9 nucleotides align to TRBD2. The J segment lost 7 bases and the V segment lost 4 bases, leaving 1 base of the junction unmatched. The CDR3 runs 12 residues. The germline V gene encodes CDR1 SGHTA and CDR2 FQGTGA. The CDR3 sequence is CASSSAGGTQYF. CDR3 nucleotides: TGTGCCAGCAGCTCAGCGGGAGGGACCCAGTACTTC.

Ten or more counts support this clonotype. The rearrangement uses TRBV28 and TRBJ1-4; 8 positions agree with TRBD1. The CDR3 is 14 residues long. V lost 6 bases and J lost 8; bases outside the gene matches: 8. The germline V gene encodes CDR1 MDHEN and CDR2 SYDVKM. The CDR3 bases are TGTGCCAGCAGCCAACAGGGGGTCTTGGAAAAACTGTTTTTT. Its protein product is CASSQQGVLEKLFF.

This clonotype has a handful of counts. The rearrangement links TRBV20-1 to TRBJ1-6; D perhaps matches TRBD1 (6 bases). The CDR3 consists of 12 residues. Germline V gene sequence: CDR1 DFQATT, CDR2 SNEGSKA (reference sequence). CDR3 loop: CSWAGENSPLHF. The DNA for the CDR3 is TGCAGCTGGGCAGGGGAAAATTCACCCCTCCACTTT.

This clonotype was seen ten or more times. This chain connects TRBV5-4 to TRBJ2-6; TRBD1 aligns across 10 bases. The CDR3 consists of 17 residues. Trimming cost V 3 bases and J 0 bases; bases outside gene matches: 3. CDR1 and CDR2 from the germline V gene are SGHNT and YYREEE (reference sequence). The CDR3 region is CASSSGQGNSGANVLTF. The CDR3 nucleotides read TGTGCCAGCAGCTCGGGACAGGGGAACTCTGGGGCCAACGTCCTGACTTTC. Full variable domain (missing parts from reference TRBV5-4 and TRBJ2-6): ETGVTQSPTHLIKTRGQQVTLRCSSQSGHNTVSWYQQALGQGPQFIFQYYREEENGRGNFPPRFSGLQFPNYSSELNVNALELDDSALYLCASSSGQGNSGANVLTFGAGSRLTVL.

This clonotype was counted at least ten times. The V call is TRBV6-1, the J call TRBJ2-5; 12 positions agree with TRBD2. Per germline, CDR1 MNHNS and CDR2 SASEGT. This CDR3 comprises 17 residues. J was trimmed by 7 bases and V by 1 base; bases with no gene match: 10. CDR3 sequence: CASSEGSLAGGLSTQYF. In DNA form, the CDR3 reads TGTGCCAGCAGTGAAGGGTCACTAGCGGGAGGACTTTCGACCCAGTACTTC.

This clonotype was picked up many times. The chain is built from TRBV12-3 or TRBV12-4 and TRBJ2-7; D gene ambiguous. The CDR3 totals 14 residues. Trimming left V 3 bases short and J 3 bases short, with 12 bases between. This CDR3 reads CASSFGDIDYEQYF. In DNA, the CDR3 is TGTGCCAGCAGTTTTGGGGATATAGACTACGAGCAGTACTTC.

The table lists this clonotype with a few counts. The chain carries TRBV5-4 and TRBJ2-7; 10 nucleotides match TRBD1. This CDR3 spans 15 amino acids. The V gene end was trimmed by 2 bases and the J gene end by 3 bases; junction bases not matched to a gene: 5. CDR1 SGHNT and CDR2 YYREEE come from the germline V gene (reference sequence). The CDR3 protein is CASSLSGTGVYEQYF. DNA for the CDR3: TGTGCCAGCAGCTTAAGTGGGACAGGGGTCTACGAGCAGTACTTC.

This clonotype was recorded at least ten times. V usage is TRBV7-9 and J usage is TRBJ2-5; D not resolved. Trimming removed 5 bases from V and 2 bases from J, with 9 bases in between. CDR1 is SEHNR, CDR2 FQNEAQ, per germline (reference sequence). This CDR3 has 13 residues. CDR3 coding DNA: TGTGCCAGCAGCGAAAGGGTTCAAGAGACCCAGTACTTC. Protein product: CASSERVQETQYF.

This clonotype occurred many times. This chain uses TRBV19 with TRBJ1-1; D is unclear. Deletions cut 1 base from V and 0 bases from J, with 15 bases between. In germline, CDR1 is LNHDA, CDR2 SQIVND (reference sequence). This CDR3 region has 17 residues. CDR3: CASSIVWAGGMNTEAFF. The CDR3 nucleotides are TGTGCCAGTAGTATAGTTTGGGCAGGCGGTATGAACACTGAAGCTTTCTTT.

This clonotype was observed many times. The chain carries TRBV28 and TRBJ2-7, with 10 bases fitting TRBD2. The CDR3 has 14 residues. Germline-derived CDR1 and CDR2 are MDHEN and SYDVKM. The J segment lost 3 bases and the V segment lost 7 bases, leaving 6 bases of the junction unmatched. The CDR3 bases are TGTGCCAGCAAGAATCCTAGCGGGAGCTACGAGCAGTACTTC. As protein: CASKNPSGSYEQYF.

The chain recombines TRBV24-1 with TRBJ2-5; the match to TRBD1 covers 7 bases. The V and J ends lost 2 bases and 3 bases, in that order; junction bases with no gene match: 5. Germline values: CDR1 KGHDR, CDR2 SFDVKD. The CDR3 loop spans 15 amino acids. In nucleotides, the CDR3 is TGTGCCACCAGTGATTCCCCAGGGGGAGAAGAGACCCAGTACTTC. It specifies CATSDSPGGEETQYF.